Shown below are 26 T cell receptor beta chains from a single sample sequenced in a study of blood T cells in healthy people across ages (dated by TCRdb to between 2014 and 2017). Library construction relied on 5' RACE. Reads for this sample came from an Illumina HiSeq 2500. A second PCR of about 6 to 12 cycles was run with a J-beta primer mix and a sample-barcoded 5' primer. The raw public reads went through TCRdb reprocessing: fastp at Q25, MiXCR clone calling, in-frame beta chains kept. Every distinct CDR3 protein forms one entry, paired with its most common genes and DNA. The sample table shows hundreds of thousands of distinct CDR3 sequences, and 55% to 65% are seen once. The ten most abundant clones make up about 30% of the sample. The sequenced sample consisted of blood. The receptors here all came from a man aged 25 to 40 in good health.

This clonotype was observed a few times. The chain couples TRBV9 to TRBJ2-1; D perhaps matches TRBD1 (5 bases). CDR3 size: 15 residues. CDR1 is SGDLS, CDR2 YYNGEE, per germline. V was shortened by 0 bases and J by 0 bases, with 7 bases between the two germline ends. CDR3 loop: CASSVGQSSYNEQFF. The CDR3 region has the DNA TGTGCCAGCAGCGTAGGACAGAGCTCCTACAATGAGCAGTTCTTC.

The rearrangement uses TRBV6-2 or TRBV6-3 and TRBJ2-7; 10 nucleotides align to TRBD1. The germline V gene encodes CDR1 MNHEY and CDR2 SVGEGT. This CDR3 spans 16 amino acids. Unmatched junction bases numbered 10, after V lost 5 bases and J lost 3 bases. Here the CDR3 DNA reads TGTGCCAGCAGTCCGCAGGCGGGACAGGGGCTCTACGAGCAGTACTTC. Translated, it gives CASSPQAGQGLYEQYF.

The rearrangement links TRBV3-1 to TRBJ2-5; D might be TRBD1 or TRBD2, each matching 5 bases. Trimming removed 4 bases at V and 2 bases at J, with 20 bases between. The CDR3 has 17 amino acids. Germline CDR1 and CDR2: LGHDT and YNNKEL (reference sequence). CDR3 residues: CASSRLMMGVSQETQYF. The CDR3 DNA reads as TGTGCCAGCAGCCGCCTAATGATGGGGGTGTCACAAGAGACCCAGTACTTC.

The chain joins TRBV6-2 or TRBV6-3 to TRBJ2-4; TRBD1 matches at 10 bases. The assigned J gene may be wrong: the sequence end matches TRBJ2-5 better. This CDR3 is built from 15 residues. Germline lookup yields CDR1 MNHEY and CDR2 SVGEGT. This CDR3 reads CASRPGDRGQETQYF. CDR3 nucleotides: TGTGCCAGCAGACCCGGGGACAGGGGCCAAGAGACCCAGTACTTC.

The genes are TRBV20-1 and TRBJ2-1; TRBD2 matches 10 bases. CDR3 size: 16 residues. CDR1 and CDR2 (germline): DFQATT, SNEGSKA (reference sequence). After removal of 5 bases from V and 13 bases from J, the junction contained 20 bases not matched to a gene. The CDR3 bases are TGCAGTGCTGATCCAAAAACCACGGGCCTAGCGGGGGACCAGTTCTTC. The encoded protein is CSADPKTTGLAGDQFF.

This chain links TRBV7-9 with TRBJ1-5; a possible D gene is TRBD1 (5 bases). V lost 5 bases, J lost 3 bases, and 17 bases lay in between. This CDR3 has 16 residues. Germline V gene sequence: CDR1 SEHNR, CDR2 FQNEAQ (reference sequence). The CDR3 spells CASSLTTGGVNQPQHF. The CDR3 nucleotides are TGTGCCAGCAGCCTAACAACTGGAGGGGTCAATCAGCCCCAGCATTTT.

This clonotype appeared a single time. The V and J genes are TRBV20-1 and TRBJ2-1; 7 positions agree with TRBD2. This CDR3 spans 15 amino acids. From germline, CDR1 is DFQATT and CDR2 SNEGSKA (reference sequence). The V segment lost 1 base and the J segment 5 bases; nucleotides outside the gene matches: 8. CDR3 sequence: CSARVSSGLNNEQFF. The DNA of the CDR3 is TGCAGTGCTAGAGTCAGTAGCGGGTTGAACAATGAGCAGTTCTTC.

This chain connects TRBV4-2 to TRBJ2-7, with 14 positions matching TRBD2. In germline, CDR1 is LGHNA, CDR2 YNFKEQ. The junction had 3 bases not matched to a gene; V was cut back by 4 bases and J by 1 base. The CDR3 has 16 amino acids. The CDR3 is CASSRGLAGDSYEQYF. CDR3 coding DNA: TGTGCCAGCAGCCGGGGACTAGCGGGAGATTCCTACGAGCAGTACTTC.

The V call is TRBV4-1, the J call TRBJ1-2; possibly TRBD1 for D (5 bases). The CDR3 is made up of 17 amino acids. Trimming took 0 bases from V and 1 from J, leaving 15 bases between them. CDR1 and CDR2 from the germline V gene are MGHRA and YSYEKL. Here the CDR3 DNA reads TGCGCCAGCAGCCAAGATCGTCGGGGGATGGGTAACTATGGCTACACCTTC. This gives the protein CASSQDRRGMGNYGYTF.

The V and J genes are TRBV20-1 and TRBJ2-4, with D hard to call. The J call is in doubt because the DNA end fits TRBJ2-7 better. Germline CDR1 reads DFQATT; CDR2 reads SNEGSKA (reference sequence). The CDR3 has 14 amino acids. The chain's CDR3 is CSARDLGLSYEQYF. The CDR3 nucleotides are TGCAGTGCTAGAGATTTGGGCCTAAGCTACGAGCAGTACTTC.

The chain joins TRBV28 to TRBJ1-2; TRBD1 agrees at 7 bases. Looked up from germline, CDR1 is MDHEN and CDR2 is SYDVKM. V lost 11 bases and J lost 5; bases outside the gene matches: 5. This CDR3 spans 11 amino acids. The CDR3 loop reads CAAGGAYGYTF. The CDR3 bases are TGTGCCGCAGGGGGGGCGTATGGCTACACCTTC.

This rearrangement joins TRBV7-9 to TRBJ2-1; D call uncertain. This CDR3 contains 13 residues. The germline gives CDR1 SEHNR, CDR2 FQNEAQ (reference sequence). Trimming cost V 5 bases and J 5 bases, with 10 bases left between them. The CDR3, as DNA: TGTGCCAGCAGCCCCCTTGGTAACAATGAGCAGTTCTTC. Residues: CASSPLGNNEQFF. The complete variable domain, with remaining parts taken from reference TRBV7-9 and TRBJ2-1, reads DTGVSQNPRHKITKRGQNVTFRCDPISEHNRLYWYRQTLGQGPEFLTYFQNEAQLEKSRLLSDRFSAERPKGSFSTLEIQRTEQGDSAMYLCASSPLGNNEQFFGPGTRLTVL.

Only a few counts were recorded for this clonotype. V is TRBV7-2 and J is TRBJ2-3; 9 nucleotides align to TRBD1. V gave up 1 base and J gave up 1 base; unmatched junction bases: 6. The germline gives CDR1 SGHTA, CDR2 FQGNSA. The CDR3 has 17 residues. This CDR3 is CASSLEGRQGGTDTQYF. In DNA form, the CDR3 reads TGTGCCAGCAGCTTAGAGGGCCGACAGGGGGGCACAGATACGCAGTATTTT. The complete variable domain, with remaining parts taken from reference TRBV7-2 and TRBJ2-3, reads GAGVSQSPSNKVTEKGKDVELRCDPISGHTALYWYRQSLGQGLEFLIYFQGNSAPDKSGLPSDRFSAERTGGSVSTLTIQRTQQEDSAVYLCASSLEGRQGGTDTQYFGPGTRLTVL.

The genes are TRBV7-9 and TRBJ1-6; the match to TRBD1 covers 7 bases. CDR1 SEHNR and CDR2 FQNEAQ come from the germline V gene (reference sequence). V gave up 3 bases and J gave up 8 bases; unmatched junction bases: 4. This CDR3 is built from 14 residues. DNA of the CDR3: TGTGCCAGCAGCTTGGCCAGGGGGGATTCACCCCTCCACTTT. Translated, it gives CASSLARGDSPLHF.

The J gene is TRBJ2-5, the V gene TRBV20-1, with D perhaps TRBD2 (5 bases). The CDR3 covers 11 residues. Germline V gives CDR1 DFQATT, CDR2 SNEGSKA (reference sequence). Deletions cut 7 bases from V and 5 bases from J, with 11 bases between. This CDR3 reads CSVVRVETQYF. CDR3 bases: TGCAGTGTCGTGAGGGTTGAGACCCAGTACTTC.

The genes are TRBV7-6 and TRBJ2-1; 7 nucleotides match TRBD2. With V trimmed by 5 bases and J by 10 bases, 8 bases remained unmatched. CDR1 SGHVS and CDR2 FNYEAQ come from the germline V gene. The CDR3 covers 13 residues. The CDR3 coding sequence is TGTGCCAGCAGCCCAGAGGGACTAAGGGAGCAGTTCTTC. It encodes CASSPEGLREQFF.

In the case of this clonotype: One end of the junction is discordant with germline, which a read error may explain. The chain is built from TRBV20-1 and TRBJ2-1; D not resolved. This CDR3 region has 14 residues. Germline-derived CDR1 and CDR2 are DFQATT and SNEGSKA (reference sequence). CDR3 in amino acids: CSARATTSYNEQFF. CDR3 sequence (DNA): TGCAGTGCTAGGGCGACGACGTCCTACAACGAGCAGTTCTTC.

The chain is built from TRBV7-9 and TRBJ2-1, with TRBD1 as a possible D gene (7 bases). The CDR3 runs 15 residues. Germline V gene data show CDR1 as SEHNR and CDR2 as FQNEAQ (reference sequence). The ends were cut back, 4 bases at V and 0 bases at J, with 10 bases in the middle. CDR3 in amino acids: CASSWRDSSYNEQFF. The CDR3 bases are TGTGCCAGCAGCTGGCGGGACAGCTCCTACAATGAGCAGTTCTTC. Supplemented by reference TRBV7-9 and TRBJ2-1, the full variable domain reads DTGVSQNPRHKITKRGQNVTFRCDPISEHNRLYWYRQTLGQGPEFLTYFQNEAQLEKSRLLSDRFSAERPKGSFSTLEIQRTEQGDSAMYLCASSWRDSSYNEQFFGPGTRLTVL.

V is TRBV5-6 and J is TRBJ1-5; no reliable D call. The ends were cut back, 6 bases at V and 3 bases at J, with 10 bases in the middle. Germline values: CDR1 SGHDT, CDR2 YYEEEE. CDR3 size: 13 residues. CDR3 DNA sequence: TGTGCCAGCATCTTCTCTATCAATCAGCCCCAGCATTTT. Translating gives CASIFSINQPQHF.

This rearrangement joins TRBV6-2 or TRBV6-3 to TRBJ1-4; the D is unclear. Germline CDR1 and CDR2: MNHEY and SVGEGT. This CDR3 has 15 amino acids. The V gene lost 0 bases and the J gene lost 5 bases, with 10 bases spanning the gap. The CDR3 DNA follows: TGTGCCAGCAGTTACTCGACGGAAGACAATGAAAAACTGTTTTTT. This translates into CASSYSTEDNEKLFF.

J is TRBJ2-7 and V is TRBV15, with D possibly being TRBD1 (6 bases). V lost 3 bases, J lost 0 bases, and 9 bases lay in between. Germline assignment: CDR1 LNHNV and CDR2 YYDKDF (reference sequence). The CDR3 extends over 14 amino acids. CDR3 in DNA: TGTGCCACCAGCAGTGAGGACAGCTCCTACGAGCAGTACTTC. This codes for CATSSEDSSYEQYF.

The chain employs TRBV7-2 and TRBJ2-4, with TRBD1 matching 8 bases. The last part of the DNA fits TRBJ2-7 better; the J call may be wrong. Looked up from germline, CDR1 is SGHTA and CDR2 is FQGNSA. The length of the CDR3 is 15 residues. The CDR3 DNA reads TGTGCCAGCAGCTTACGGCGGACAGGGCAGGGCGAGCAGTACTTC. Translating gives CASSLRRTGQGEQYF.

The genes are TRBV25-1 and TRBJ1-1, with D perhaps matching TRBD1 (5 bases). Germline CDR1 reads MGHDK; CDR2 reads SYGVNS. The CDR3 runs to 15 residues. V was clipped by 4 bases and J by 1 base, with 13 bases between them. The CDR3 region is CASSGGTVKNTEAFF. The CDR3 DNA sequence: TGTGCCAGCAGTGGAGGGACGGTCAAGAACACTGAAGCTTTCTTT.

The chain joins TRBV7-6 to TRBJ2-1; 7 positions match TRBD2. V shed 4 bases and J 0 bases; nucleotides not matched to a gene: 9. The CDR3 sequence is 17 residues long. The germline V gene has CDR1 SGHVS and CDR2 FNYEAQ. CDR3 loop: CASSSQAGRNSYNEQFF. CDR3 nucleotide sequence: TGTGCCAGCAGCTCACAAGCGGGGAGGAACTCCTACAATGAGCAGTTCTTC.

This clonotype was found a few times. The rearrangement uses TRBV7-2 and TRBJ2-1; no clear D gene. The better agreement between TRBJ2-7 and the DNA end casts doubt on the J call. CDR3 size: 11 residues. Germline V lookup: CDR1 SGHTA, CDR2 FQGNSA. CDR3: CASSLQVEQYF. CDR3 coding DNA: TGTGCCAGCAGCTTGCAAGTAGAGCAGTACTTC.

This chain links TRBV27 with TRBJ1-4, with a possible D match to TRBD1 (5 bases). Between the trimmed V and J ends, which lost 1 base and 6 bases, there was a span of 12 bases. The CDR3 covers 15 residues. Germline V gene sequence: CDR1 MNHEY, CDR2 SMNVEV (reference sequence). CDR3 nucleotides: TGTGCCAGCAGTTTATTAGGGGCCCGGGATGAAAAACTGTTTTTT. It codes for CASSLLGARDEKLFF.